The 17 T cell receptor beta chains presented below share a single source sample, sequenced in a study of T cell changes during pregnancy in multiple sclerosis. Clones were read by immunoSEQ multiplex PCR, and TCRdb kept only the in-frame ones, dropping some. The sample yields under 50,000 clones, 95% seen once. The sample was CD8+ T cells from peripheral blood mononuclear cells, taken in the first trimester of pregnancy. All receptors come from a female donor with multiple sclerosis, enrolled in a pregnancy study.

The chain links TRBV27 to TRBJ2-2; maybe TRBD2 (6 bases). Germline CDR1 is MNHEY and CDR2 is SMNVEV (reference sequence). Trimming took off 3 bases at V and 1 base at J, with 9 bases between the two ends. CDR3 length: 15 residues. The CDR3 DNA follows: TGTGCCAGCAGTTTGGGCGGGATGAACACCGGGGAGCTGTTTTTT. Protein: CASSLGGMNTGELFF.

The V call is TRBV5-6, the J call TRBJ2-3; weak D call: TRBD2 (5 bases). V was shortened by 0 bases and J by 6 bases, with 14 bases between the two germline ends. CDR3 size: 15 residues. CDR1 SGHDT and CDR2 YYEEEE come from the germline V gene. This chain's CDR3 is CASSLELALRDTQYF. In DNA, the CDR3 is TGTGCCAGCAGCTTGGAGCTAGCTCTCAGGGATACGCAGTATTTT. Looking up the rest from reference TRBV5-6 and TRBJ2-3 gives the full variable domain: DAGVTQSPTHLIKTRGQQVTLRCSPKSGHDTVSWYQQALGQGPQFIFQYYEEEERQRGNFPDRFSGHQFPNYSSELNVNALLLGDSALYLCASSLELALRDTQYFGPGTRLTVL.

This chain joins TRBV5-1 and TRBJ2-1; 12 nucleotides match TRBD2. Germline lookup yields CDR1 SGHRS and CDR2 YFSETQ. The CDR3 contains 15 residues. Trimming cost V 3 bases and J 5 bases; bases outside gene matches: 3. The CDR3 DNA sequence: TGCGCCAGCAGCTCAGGACTAGCGGGGAACAATGAGCAGTTCTTC. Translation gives CASSSGLAGNNEQFF. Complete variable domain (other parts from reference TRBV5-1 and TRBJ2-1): KAGVTQTPRYLIKTRGQQVTLSCSPISGHRSVSWYQQTPGQGLQFLFEYFSETQRNKGNFPGRFSGRQFSNSRSEMNVSTLELGDSALYLCASSSGLAGNNEQFFGPGTRLTVL.

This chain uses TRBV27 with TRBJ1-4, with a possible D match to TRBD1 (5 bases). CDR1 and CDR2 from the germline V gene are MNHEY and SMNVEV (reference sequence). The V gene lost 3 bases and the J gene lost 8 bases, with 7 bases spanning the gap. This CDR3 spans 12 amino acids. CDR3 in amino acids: CASSLGGEKLFF. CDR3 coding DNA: TGTGCCAGCAGTTTGGGGGGGGAAAAACTGTTTTTT.

The CDR3 loop is CASSYWAGVETEAFF. CDR3 DNA sequence: TGTGCCAGCAGTTACTGGGCAGGGGTAGAGACTGAAGCTTTCTTT. The chain recombines TRBV6-6 with TRBJ1-1; maybe TRBD1 (6 bases). The CDR3 covers 15 residues. Trimming took off 1 base at V and 5 bases at J, with 14 bases between the two ends. CDR1 and CDR2 (germline): MNHNY, SVGAGI (reference sequence).

CDR3 DNA sequence: TGTGCCACCGGGTGGGGAGAGAACACCGGGGAGCTGTTTTTT. This encodes CATGWGENTGELFF. The rearrangement links TRBV6-5 to TRBJ2-2, with D perhaps TRBD2 (5 bases). Germline V gene lookup returns CDR1 MNHEY and CDR2 SVGAGI. CDR3 length: 14 amino acids. The V end was cut by 10 bases, the J end by 1 base, with 13 bases between.

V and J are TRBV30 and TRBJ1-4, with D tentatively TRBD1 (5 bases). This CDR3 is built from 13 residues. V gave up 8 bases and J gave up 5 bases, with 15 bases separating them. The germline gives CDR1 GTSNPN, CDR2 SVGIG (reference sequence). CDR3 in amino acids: CAGLTGGNEKLFF. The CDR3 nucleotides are TGTGCCGGATTGACGGGGGGAAATGAAAAACTGTTTTTT.

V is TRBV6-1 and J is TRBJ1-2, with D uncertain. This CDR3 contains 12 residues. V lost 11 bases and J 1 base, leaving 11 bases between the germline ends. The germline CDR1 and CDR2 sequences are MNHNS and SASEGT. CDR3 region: CAGGRGNYGYTF. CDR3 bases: TGTGCCGGCGGGCGGGGTAACTATGGCTACACCTTC.

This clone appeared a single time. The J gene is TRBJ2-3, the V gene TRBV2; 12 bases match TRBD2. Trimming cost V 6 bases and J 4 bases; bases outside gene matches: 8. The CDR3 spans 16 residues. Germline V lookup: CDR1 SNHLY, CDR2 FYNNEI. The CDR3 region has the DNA TGTGCCAGCAGACCCCGACTAGCGGGAGTCCCAGATACGCAGTATTTT. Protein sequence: CASRPRLAGVPDTQYF.

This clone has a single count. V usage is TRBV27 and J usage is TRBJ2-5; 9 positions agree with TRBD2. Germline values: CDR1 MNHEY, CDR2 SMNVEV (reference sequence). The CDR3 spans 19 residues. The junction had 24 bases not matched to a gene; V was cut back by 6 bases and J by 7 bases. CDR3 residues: CASRGGSGSRKYEGRTQYF. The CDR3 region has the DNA TGTGCCAGCAGGGGGGGTAGCGGGAGCCGCAAGTACGAGGGGCGGACCCAGTACTTC.

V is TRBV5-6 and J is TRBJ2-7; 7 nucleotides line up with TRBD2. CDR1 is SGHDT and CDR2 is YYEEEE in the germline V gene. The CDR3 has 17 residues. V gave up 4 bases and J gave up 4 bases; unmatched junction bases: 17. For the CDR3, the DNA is TGTGCCAGCAGCAGCGGGGAGGCTAGCGGAGGCTGGTACGAGCAGTACTTC. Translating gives CASSSGEASGGWYEQYF.

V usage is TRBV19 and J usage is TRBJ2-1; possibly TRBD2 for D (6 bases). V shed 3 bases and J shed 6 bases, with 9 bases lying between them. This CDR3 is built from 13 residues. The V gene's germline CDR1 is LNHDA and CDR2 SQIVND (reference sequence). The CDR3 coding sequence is TGTGCCAGTAGTATCGCGGGGTTCAATGAGCAGTTCTTC. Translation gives CASSIAGFNEQFF.

The CDR3 loop is CATSGRGADTQYF. CDR3 DNA sequence: TGTGCCACCAGCGGGAGGGGGGCAGATACGCAGTATTTT. The chain links TRBV15 to TRBJ2-3, with a possible D match to TRBD2 (7 bases). From germline, CDR1 is LNHNV and CDR2 YYDKDF (reference sequence). The CDR3 length is 13 residues. Trimming took 5 bases from V and 4 from J, leaving 10 bases between them.

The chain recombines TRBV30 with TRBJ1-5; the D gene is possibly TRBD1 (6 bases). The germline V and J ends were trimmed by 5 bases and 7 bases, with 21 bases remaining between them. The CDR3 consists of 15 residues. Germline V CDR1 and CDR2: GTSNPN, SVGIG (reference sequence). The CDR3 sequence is CAWGGQLPPGQPQHF. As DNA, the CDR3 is TGTGCCTGGGGTGGACAGCTCCCCCCGGGCCAGCCCCAGCATTTT.

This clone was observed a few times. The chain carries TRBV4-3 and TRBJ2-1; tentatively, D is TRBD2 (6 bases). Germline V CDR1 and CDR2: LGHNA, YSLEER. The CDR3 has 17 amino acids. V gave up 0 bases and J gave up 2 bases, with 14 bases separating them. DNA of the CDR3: TGCGCCAGCAGCCAAGATTCGGCTAGCGCCCCCTACAATGAGCAGTTCTTC. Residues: CASSQDSASAPYNEQFF.

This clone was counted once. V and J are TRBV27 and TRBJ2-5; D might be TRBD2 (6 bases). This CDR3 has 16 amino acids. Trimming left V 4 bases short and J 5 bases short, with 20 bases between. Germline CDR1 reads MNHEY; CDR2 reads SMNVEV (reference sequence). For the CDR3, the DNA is TGTGCCAGCAGTTCGACCTATCGACTAGTAGCGGAGACCCAGTACTTC. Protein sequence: CASSSTYRLVAETQYF.

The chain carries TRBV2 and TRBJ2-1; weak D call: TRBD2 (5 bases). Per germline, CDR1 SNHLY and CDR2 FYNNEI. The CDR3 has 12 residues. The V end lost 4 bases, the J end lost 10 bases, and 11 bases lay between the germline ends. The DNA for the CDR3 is TGTGCCAGCAGTGTTCTAGCTCGGGAGCAGTTCTTC. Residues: CASSVLAREQFF.